The clone carrying this T cell receptor beta chain was detected many times. The target antigen is unknown. This sample was included in a study of HIV-infected patients and healthy controls. Regarding the study as a whole: HIV-associated CDR3 frequencies dropped significantly during therapy; CMV-associated ones, mostly rising, changed nonsignificantly. Significantly higher mean Gini indices appeared in HIV-infected repertoires, possibly reflecting oligoclonality.

No cell fractionation was done, so the repertoire covers all unsorted peripheral blood T cells. Trimming shortened V by 4 bases and J by 0 bases, and 7 bases separated the two germline ends. Germline V lookup: CDR1 SEHNR, CDR2 FQNEAQ (reference sequence). The CDR3 runs 14 residues. Reverse transcription used 450 to 650 ng RNA and constant-region primers for alpha and beta. Using multiplexing indices, alpha and beta chain libraries were generated apart by chain-specific third strand synthesis. TCRdb used MiXCR to reprocess the 5' RACE reads, holding one entry per CDR3 protein. This sample has about 24,000 distinct CDR3 sequences, with about 8.7% found just once.

The sequence was collected from an adult in good health. The sequenced sample was blood. This chain connects TRBV7-9 to TRBJ1-5; a weak D match, TRBD1 (5 bases). CDR3 residues: CASSSRASNQPQHF. In nucleotides, the CDR3 is TGTGCCAGCAGCTCCAGGGCTAGCAATCAGCCCCAGCATTTT.